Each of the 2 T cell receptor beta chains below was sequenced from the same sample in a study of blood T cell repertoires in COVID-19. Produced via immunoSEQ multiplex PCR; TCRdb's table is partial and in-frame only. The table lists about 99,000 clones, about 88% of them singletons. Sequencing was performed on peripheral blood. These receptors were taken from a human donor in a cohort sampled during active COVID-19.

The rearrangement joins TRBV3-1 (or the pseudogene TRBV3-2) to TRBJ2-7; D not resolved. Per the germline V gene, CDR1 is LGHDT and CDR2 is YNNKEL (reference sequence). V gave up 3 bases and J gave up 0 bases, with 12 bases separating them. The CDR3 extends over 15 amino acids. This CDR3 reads CASSQISKSSYEQYF. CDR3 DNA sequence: TGTGCCAGCAGCCAGATCTCCAAGAGCTCCTACGAGCAGTACTTC.

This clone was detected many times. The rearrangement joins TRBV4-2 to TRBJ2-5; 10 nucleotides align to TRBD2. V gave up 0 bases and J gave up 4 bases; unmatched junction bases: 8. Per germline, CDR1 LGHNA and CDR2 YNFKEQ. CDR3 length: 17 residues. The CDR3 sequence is CASSQDMASGSPETQYF. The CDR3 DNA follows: TGTGCCAGCAGCCAAGATATGGCTAGCGGGAGCCCAGAGACCCAGTACTTC.